This TCR beta chain was sequenced during a study of cytomegalovirus exposure and HLA in healthy donors. The study's findings and limits: Researchers reported that three CMV-associated chains were confirmed in vitro as CMV antigen-specific. Later analysis indicated greater clonal expansion among HLA-associated TCR beta chains than among equally common other chains.

Researchers ran the PCR with 60 Vbeta and 13 Jbeta primers. The protocol was immunoSEQ multiplex PCR, while the TCRdb copy is restricted to in-frame clones and leaves out a portion. The sample has some 110,000 clones; 70% to 80% are singletons. The CDR3 length is 12 residues. Germline-derived CDR1 and CDR2 are KGHSH and LQKENI. V was trimmed by 3 bases and J by 2 bases, leaving 5 bases between them. On this clone: Its antigen is unidentified.

The sequenced sample consisted of PBMCs. The receptor's source is a woman aged 18-29 years in good health and CMV-seronegative. The rearrangement uses TRBV18 and TRBJ2-7; unclear D gene. The CDR3 DNA sequence: TGTGCCAGCTCACCCGTAACCTACGAGCAGTACTTC. As protein: CASSPVTYEQYF.